The TCR beta chain described here comes from a study of T and B cells in COVID-19 patients. Notes on the study in general: Patients with COVID-19 reportedly showed strongly skewed T cell receptor beta variable and joining gene usage.

A few counts support this clonotype. Its matching antigen is unknown. V dropped 4 bases and J dropped 2; count of bases not matched to a gene: 22. The CDR3 is 21 residues long. BIOMED2 TRB-A/B primer pools were used in multiplex TRB PCR. TCRdb reprocessed the multiplex PCR reads with MiXCR, giving one entry per CDR3 protein. Among some 17,000 distinct CDR3 sequences listed, under 35% were seen once. Each TRB amplification used roughly 230-550 ng of genomic DNA from blood. The sample consisted of blood. This chain connects TRBV12-3 or TRBV12-4 to TRBJ2-7; 11 bases are a match to TRBD2. The sequence was collected from a human donor who had recovered from COVID-19. The CDR3 loop reads CASSSPPGWLAGGQLPYEQYF. The CDR3 bases are TGTGCCAGCAGTTCGCCTCCGGGCTGGCTAGCGGGAGGACAACTTCCCTACGAGCAGTACTTC.